Below are 5 T cell receptor beta chains sequenced from a single sample in a study of regulatory T cells in long-lasting Graves disease. Sample time point: newly diagnosed GD, antithyroid drugs for less than 3 months. Extracted PBMC RNA gave rise to the TCR library. TCR beta libraries were built with iRepertoire HTBI primers and Arm-PCR of CDR3 regions. TCRdb used MiXCR to reprocess the multiplex PCR reads, holding one entry per CDR3 protein. The profile shows 360,000 or so distinct CDR3 sequences, under 20% of them singletons. Another study also made use of these data, one on T cells in Graves' hyperthyroidism and ophthalmopathy.

Sequenced material: peripheral blood mononuclear cells (PBMCs), taken at new diagnosis, from a patient treated with antithyroid drugs. These receptors were collected from a woman between 18 and 30 years old with Graves disease.

This clonotype was observed at least ten times. The V call is TRBV2, the J call TRBJ2-5; 12 bases fit TRBD1. J gave up 4 bases and V 8 bases, and 5 bases lay outside the gene matches. CDR1 SNHLY and CDR2 FYNNEI come from the germline V gene. The CDR3 has 14 amino acids. CDR3 amino acids: CASGGTGGGETQYF. The CDR3 DNA sequence: TGTGCCAGCGGAGGGACAGGGGGCGGAGAGACCCAGTACTTC.

This clonotype was counted between two and nine times. The V call is TRBV4-1, the J call TRBJ2-1; tentatively, D is TRBD2 (5 bases). CDR1 is MGHRA, CDR2 YSYEKL, per germline. This CDR3 has 15 residues. V lost 0 bases to trimming and J lost 8 bases, with 14 bases between them. The CDR3 sequence: CASSQELEAGDEQFF. The CDR3 nucleotides are TGCGCCAGCAGCCAAGAACTGGAGGCCGGCGATGAGCAGTTCTTC.

There are a few counts of this clonotype. The chain recombines TRBV7-2 with TRBJ2-1, with D unresolved. Per the germline V gene, CDR1 is SGHTA and CDR2 is FQGNSA. V dropped 5 bases and J dropped 5 bases, with 19 bases sitting between them. The CDR3 extends over 16 amino acids. For the CDR3, the DNA is TGTGCCAGCAGCCGCCAACCAAACCCGGGCCACAATGAGCAGTTCTTC. Its translation: CASSRQPNPGHNEQFF.

This clonotype was observed many times. The gene calls are TRBV12-3 or TRBV12-4 and TRBJ2-2; TRBD2 agrees at 9 bases. V gave up 6 bases and J gave up 7 bases; unmatched junction bases: 15. CDR3 length: 17 residues. CDR3 sequence: CASSPEGAGGLGGELFF. CDR3 DNA: TGTGCCAGCAGCCCAGAGGGTGCGGGGGGGCTTGGCGGGGAGCTGTTTTTT.

This clonotype was recorded many times. J is TRBJ1-2 and V is TRBV12-3 or TRBV12-4, with TRBD1 matching over 7 bases. After removal of 1 base from V and 4 bases from J, the junction contained 3 bases not matched to a gene. This CDR3 is built from 14 residues. CDR3 amino acids: CASSLGGTAYGYTF. The CDR3 DNA reads TGTGCCAGCAGTTTAGGCGGGACAGCCTATGGCTACACCTTC.